Shown below are 21 T cell receptor beta chains from a single sample sequenced in a study of a mutant IDH1 vaccine in newly diagnosed glioma. The time point is: baseline, week 1 (first vaccination visit). Indicated treatment: pre-vaccination baseline after standard-of-care therapy. Only in-frame clones appear in the TCRdb table, and some are missing; sequencing was by immunoSEQ multiplex PCR. Among roughly 99,000 clones listed, around nine tenths were seen once. Sequenced material: PBMCs, taken from a glioma patient treated with radiotherapy, temozolomide or both. The source of these receptors is a woman aged 45-65 years with glioma.

The chain couples TRBV6-6 to TRBJ1-4; D may be TRBD1 (5 bases). V lost 8 bases and J lost 7, with 11 bases in between. The CDR3 runs to 12 residues. Germline loops: CDR1 MNHNY, CDR2 SVGAGI (reference sequence). CDR3 coding DNA: TGTGCCAGCGGGGGGACCAGTGAAAAACTGTTTTTT. It translates to CASGGTSEKLFF.

The CDR3, as DNA: TGTGCTAGTGGTCCCCCCCTGACAGGCCCTCGGGCTGAAGCTTTCTTT. Protein: CASGPPLTGPRAEAFF. This chain joins TRBV12-5 and TRBJ1-1, with D possibly being TRBD1 (6 bases). Trimming shortened V by 5 bases and J by 6 bases, and 22 bases separated the two germline ends. Looked up from germline, CDR1 is LGHNT and CDR2 is FRNRAP. This CDR3 contains 16 residues.

This clone came up once. The chain uses TRBV6-5 and TRBJ2-5; TRBD1 might be the D (6 bases). The CDR3 sequence is 13 residues long. Germline values: CDR1 MNHEY, CDR2 SVGAGI. The V end lost 2 bases, the J end lost 5 bases, and 9 bases lay between the germline ends. CDR3 nucleotides: TGTGCCAGCAGTTACAGGGGGTTGGAGACCCAGTACTTC. Protein sequence: CASSYRGLETQYF.

The chain employs TRBV28 and TRBJ2-2; D assignment may be TRBD1 or TRBD2 (5 bases each). The germline V gene encodes CDR1 MDHEN and CDR2 SYDVKM. There are 14 residues in the CDR3. Between the trimmed V and J ends, which lost 0 bases and 3 bases, there was a span of 5 bases. Written as DNA, the CDR3 is TGTGCCAGCAGTTTATGGGGGGACACCGGGGAGCTGTTTTTT. This encodes CASSLWGDTGELFF.

The J gene is TRBJ2-7, the V gene TRBV5-1, with TRBD1 as a possible D gene (5 bases). The CDR3 totals 17 residues. Deletions cut 0 bases from V and 0 bases from J, with 16 bases between. Germline loops: CDR1 SGHRS, CDR2 YFSETQ. The CDR3 spells CASSLEVRAGRSYEQYF. The CDR3 nucleotides are TGCGCCAGCAGCTTGGAGGTTCGGGCAGGGCGCTCCTACGAGCAGTACTTC.

The J gene is TRBJ1-6, the V gene TRBV19; D not resolved. The CDR3 sequence is 13 residues long. The germline V gene has CDR1 LNHDA and CDR2 SQIVND (reference sequence). Trimming cost V 7 bases and J 5 bases, with 9 bases left between them. CDR3 loop: CASTHGHNSPLHF. CDR3 nucleotides: TGTGCCAGTACCCACGGGCATAATTCACCCCTCCACTTT.

The V and J genes are TRBV5-1 and TRBJ2-1; TRBD2 matches 9 bases. CDR3 length equals 14 residues. Per germline, CDR1 SGHRS and CDR2 YFSETQ. The trim removed 5 bases at V and 5 bases at J, leaving 5 bases unmatched. The CDR3 nucleotides are TGCGCCAGCAGAACCCTAGCGGGACACAATGAGCAGTTCTTC. Translating gives CASRTLAGHNEQFF.

The chain combines TRBV28 with TRBJ1-5, with D unclear. Germline values: CDR1 MDHEN, CDR2 SYDVKM. The CDR3 has 11 residues. V shed 3 bases and J shed 7 bases, with 4 bases lying between them. As DNA, the CDR3 is TGTGCCAGCAGTTTTGACCAGCCCCAGCATTTT. Protein product: CASSFDQPQHF.

This chain links TRBV18 with TRBJ1-5; TRBD1 is a possible D gene (5 bases). Per germline, CDR1 KGHSH and CDR2 LQKENI. V lost 6 bases to trimming and J lost 3 bases, with 9 bases between them. The CDR3 runs 13 residues. CDR3 in DNA: TGTGCCAGCTCCCGGGACCTCAATCAGCCCCAGCATTTT. It is translated as CASSRDLNQPQHF.

V gene TRBV7-9 combines with J gene TRBJ2-6; D might be TRBD1 or TRBD2, each matching 7 bases. The CDR3 extends over 17 amino acids. Trimming pared 11 bases from V and 2 bases from J, leaving 22 bases between. Germline lookup yields CDR1 SEHNR and CDR2 FQNEAQ (reference sequence). The CDR3 here is CALGEGALGTGANVLTF. For the CDR3, the DNA is TGTGCCCTGGGGGAGGGGGCGCTTGGCACTGGGGCCAACGTCCTGACTTTC. The full variable domain, in which reference TRBV7-9 and TRBJ2-6 provide the parts outside the CDR3, is DTGVSQNPRHKITKRGQNVTFRCDPISEHNRLYWYRQTLGQGPEFLTYFQNEAQLEKSRLLSDRFSAERPKGSFSTLEIQRTEQGDSAMYLCALGEGALGTGANVLTFGAGSRLTVL.

The chain carries TRBV5-4 and TRBJ2-3, with no clear D. Germline V gene sequence: CDR1 SGHNT, CDR2 YYREEE (reference sequence). The CDR3 runs to 13 residues. V was shortened by 1 base and J by 0 bases, with 3 bases between the two germline ends. In DNA, the CDR3 is TGTGCCAGCAGCTTGCCTAGCACAGATACGCAGTATTTT. It yields the protein CASSLPSTDTQYF. The whole variable domain, filled in from reference TRBV5-4 and TRBJ2-3, reads ETGVTQSPTHLIKTRGQQVTLRCSSQSGHNTVSWYQQALGQGPQFIFQYYREEENGRGNFPPRFSGLQFPNYSSELNVNALELDDSALYLCASSLPSTDTQYFGPGTRLTVL.

The chain carries TRBV18 and TRBJ1-5; no clear D gene. Germline V gives CDR1 KGHSH, CDR2 LQKENI. V was clipped by 6 bases and J by 0 bases, with 18 bases between them. The CDR3 is 17 amino acids. The CDR3 is CASSLMRTEPSNQPQHF. Written as DNA, the CDR3 is TGTGCCAGCTCGCTTATGCGTACAGAGCCTAGCAATCAGCCCCAGCATTTT.

Here the CDR3 DNA reads TGTGCCAGCAGCGTAATCGACTATGGCGGGGGGGATGAGCAGTTCTTC. Amino acids: CASSVIDYGGGDEQFF. The rearrangement links TRBV9 to TRBJ2-1, with 9 nucleotides matching TRBD2. Germline CDR1 is SGDLS and CDR2 is YYNGEE. This CDR3 region has 16 residues. V dropped 1 base and J dropped 8; count of bases not matched to a gene: 10.

This chain connects TRBV13 to TRBJ2-7; 9 bases map to TRBD2. J was trimmed by 4 bases and V by 4 bases; bases with no gene match: 11. CDR1 and CDR2 from the germline V gene are PRHDT and FYEKMQ (reference sequence). The CDR3 runs to 16 residues. The CDR3 here is CASSSAGTSFPYEQYF. CDR3 nucleotides: TGTGCCAGCAGCTCCGCCGGGACTAGCTTTCCGTACGAGCAGTACTTC. Looking up the rest from reference TRBV13 and TRBJ2-7 gives the full variable domain: AAGVIQSPRHLIKEKRETATLKCYPIPRHDTVYWYQQGPGQDPQFLISFYEKMQSDKGSIPDRFSAQQFSDYHSELNMSSLELGDSALYFCASSSAGTSFPYEQYFGPGTRLTVT.

The chain is built from TRBV28 and TRBJ1-2; 7 nucleotides line up with TRBD1. V was clipped by 4 bases and J by 5 bases; unmatched bases: 4. CDR1 and CDR2 (germline): MDHEN, SYDVKM. CDR3 length: 13 residues. The CDR3 DNA is TGTGCCAGCAGTTCCGGGACAGAGTATGGCTACACCTTC. Translation: CASSSGTEYGYTF.

The rearrangement uses TRBV6-1 and TRBJ1-1, with D uncertain. This CDR3 spans 15 amino acids. Looked up from germline, CDR1 is MNHNS and CDR2 is SASEGT. Trimming pared 2 bases from V and 0 bases from J, leaving 10 bases between. DNA for the CDR3: TGTGCCAGCAGTGAAAGGGCGTCGTTGAACACTGAAGCTTTCTTT. This encodes CASSERASLNTEAFF.

The chain links TRBV11-3 to TRBJ2-1; weak D call: TRBD2 (5 bases). The germline CDR1 and CDR2 sequences are SGHNT and YENEEA. The CDR3 covers 11 residues. Trimming took off 6 bases at V and 9 bases at J, with 9 bases between the two ends. This chain's CDR3 is CASSGGGEQFF. The CDR3 DNA sequence: TGTGCCAGCAGTGGAGGCGGTGAGCAGTTCTTC.

This rearrangement joins TRBV30 to TRBJ2-3; 9 positions agree with TRBD2. Germline CDR1 GTSNPN, CDR2 SVGIG (reference sequence). This CDR3 has 15 residues. The J segment lost 3 bases and the V segment lost 4 bases, leaving 8 bases of the junction unmatched. For the CDR3, the DNA is TGTGCCTGGAAGGGCGTGAGCGGGAGGACAGATACGCAGTATTTT. Residues: CAWKGVSGRTDTQYF.

The gene calls are TRBV7-2 and TRBJ2-3; weak D call: TRBD2 (6 bases). This CDR3 region has 15 residues. Germline V CDR1 and CDR2: SGHTA, FQGNSA. The V gene lost 7 bases and the J gene lost 2 bases, with 16 bases spanning the gap. CDR3 sequence (DNA): TGTGCCAGCAACTTCGAGGGGAGGTACACAGATACGCAGTATTTT. Amino acid sequence: CASNFEGRYTDTQYF.

This clone was counted once. J is TRBJ2-1 and V is TRBV7-8; 7 bases match TRBD2. There are 17 residues in the CDR3. The junction had 14 bases not matched to a gene; V was cut back by 5 bases and J by 4 bases. Germline lookup yields CDR1 SGHVS and CDR2 FQNEAQ. The CDR3 DNA reads as TGTGCCAGCAGCCCACACCCAACTAGCGACATGTACAATGAGCAGTTCTTC. Encoded protein: CASSPHPTSDMYNEQFF.

The chain employs TRBV6-1 and TRBJ2-7; D gene unclear. The CDR3 is 13 residues long. V lost 2 bases and J 3 bases, leaving 8 bases between the germline ends. The germline gives CDR1 MNHNS, CDR2 SASEGT. In DNA, the CDR3 is TGTGCCAGCAGTGAAAACGTCGGCTACGAGCAGTACTTC. As protein: CASSENVGYEQYF.